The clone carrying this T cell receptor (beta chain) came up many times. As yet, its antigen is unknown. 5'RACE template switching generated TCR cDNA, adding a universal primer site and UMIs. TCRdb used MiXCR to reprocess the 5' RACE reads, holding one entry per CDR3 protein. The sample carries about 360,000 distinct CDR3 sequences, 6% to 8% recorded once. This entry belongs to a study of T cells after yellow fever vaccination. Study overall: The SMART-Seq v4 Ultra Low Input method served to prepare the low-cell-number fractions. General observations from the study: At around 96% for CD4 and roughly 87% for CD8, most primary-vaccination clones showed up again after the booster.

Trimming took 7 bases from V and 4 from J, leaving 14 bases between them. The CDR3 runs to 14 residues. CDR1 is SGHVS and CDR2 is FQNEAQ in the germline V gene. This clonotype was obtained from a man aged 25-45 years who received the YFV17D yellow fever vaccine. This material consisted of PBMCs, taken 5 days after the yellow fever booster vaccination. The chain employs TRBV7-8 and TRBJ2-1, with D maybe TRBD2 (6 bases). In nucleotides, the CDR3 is TGTGCCAGCACCCCACGGGGGTATTACAATGAGCAGTTCTTC. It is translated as CASTPRGYYNEQFF.